The next 18 T cell receptor beta chains were all read from a single sample in a study of T cells in lung cancer brain metastases. The protocol was immunoSEQ multiplex PCR, while the TCRdb copy is restricted to in-frame clones and leaves out a portion. The sample has 2,000 to 2,500 clones; just under 95% are singletons. The sequenced sample was tumor tissue from the primary lung tumor. The receptors stem from a woman younger than 45 with non-small cell lung cancer.

The chain carries TRBV7-2 and TRBJ2-3, with 9 bases fitting TRBD2. Germline-derived CDR1 and CDR2 are SGHTA and FQGNSA. V lost 5 bases to trimming and J lost 6 bases; unmatched junction nucleotides: 6. The CDR3 consists of 14 residues. CDR3 sequence (DNA): TGTGCCAGCAGCGTTAGCGGGAGATGGGATACGCAGTATTTT. Protein: CASSVSGRWDTQYF.

This chain connects TRBV28 to TRBJ1-1; TRBD1 matches 7 bases. The CDR3 loop spans 13 amino acids. Trimming cost V 6 bases and J 4 bases; bases outside gene matches: 5. Germline CDR1 is MDHEN and CDR2 is SYDVKM. CDR3 loop: CASRTTGATEAFF. For the CDR3, the DNA is TGTGCCAGCAGGACAACAGGGGCCACTGAAGCTTTCTTT.

The chain combines TRBV7-8 with TRBJ1-3; 7 positions match TRBD1. CDR1 is SGHVS and CDR2 is FQNEAQ in the germline V gene. V lost 1 base, J lost 0 bases, and 9 bases stayed unmatched. The CDR3 covers 18 residues. CDR3: CASSLGRAGGNSGNTIYF. The CDR3 region has the DNA TGTGCCAGCAGCTTAGGGAGGGCAGGGGGTAACTCTGGAAACACCATATATTTT.

V and J are TRBV7-2 and TRBJ2-1; D might be TRBD2 (6 bases). CDR1 is SGHTA, CDR2 FQGNSA, per germline. Trimming cost V 8 bases and J 3 bases, with 17 bases left between them. The CDR3 runs 15 residues. CDR3 sequence: CASSPTDGSYNEQFF. CDR3 nucleotide sequence: TGTGCCAGCTCTCCCACCGACGGGAGCTACAATGAGCAGTTCTTC.

The rearrangement links TRBV6-5 to TRBJ2-5; 7 bases match TRBD2. V lost 7 bases to trimming and J lost 7 bases; unmatched junction nucleotides: 9. Germline lookup yields CDR1 MNHEY and CDR2 SVGAGI. The CDR3 is 13 amino acids. The CDR3 here is CASTSSGWGTQYF. The CDR3 bases are TGTGCCAGCACCTCTAGCGGTTGGGGGACCCAGTACTTC.

The genes are TRBV4-1 and TRBJ2-7; either TRBD1 or TRBD2 may supply D (5 bases each). The CDR3 covers 16 residues. Per germline, CDR1 MGHRA and CDR2 YSYEKL. V was cut by 2 bases and J by 2 bases, with 16 bases left in between. The CDR3 protein is CASSQTAGSDPYEQYF. The CDR3 DNA sequence: TGCGCCAGCAGCCAAACTGCAGGGAGCGATCCCTACGAGCAGTACTTC.

V usage is TRBV5-6 and J usage is TRBJ2-2; D gene unclear. CDR3 size: 16 residues. Germline V gene sequence: CDR1 SGHDT, CDR2 YYEEEE. Trimming cost V 0 bases and J 1 base, with 10 bases left between them. The CDR3 here is CASSLDWLWNTGELFF. The CDR3 DNA sequence: TGTGCCAGCAGCTTGGACTGGCTCTGGAACACCGGGGAGCTGTTTTTT.

This chain joins TRBV18 and TRBJ1-5; D remains unclear. In germline, CDR1 is KGHSH, CDR2 LQKENI. Trimming cost V 3 bases and J 3 bases, with 9 bases left between them. The CDR3 is 14 residues long. This chain's CDR3 is CASSPSGPNQPQHF. CDR3 sequence (DNA): TGTGCCAGCTCACCCAGCGGCCCCAATCAGCCCCAGCATTTT. The complete variable domain, with remaining parts taken from reference TRBV18 and TRBJ1-5, reads NAGVMQNPRHLVRRRGQEARLRCSPMKGHSHVYWYRQLPEEGLKFMVYLQKENIIDESGMPKERFSAEFPKEGPSILRIQQVVRGDSAAYFCASSPSGPNQPQHFGDGTRLSIL.

This chain joins TRBV6-1 and TRBJ2-3, with 10 bases matching TRBD2. V trimming: 2 bases; J trimming: 4 bases; junction bases outside the gene matches: 0. The germline CDR1 and CDR2 sequences are MNHNS and SASEGT. CDR3 length: 14 residues. This chain's CDR3 is CASSELAGADTQYF. CDR3 nucleotides: TGTGCCAGCAGTGAACTAGCGGGAGCAGATACGCAGTATTTT.

The chain combines TRBV7-2 with TRBJ2-3; D is perhaps TRBD2 (6 bases). The CDR3 runs to 14 residues. Trimming took off 2 bases at V and 6 bases at J, with 12 bases between the two ends. The V gene's germline CDR1 is SGHTA and CDR2 FQGNSA. CDR3 protein: CASSLNSGADTQYF. The CDR3 region has the DNA TGTGCCAGCAGCTTAAACTCGGGAGCTGATACGCAGTATTTT.

The chain employs TRBV28 and TRBJ2-7; D assignment may be TRBD1 or TRBD2 (6 bases each). Germline values: CDR1 MDHEN, CDR2 SYDVKM. This CDR3 is 13 amino acids long. The V gene lost 6 bases and the J gene lost 1 base, with 10 bases spanning the gap. CDR3 sequence: CASREGGSYEQYF. CDR3 DNA sequence: TGTGCCAGCAGGGAGGGGGGATCCTACGAGCAGTACTTC.

The rearrangement links TRBV5-6 to TRBJ2-7, with TRBD1 matching over 11 bases. This CDR3 has 15 amino acids. Germline lookup yields CDR1 SGHDT and CDR2 YYEEEE. V lost 2 bases, J lost 7 bases, and 8 bases stayed unmatched. The CDR3 protein is CASSFQGTGGREQYF. The CDR3 nucleotides are TGTGCCAGCAGCTTCCAAGGGACAGGGGGTAGGGAGCAGTACTTC.

This chain connects TRBV5-1 to TRBJ2-3; TRBD1 is a possible D gene (8 bases). V was shortened by 7 bases and J by 2 bases, with 23 bases between the two germline ends. Germline V lookup: CDR1 SGHRS, CDR2 YFSETQ. This CDR3 is 17 amino acids long. CDR3 sequence (DNA): TGCGCCAGCCGGGGACAGGCGGGGGCGGGTAACACAGATACGCAGTATTTT. Protein: CASRGQAGAGNTDTQYF.

The chain couples TRBV30 to TRBJ2-7; D gene unclear. In germline, CDR1 is GTSNPN, CDR2 SVGIG (reference sequence). Trimming shortened V by 0 bases and J by 2 bases, and 11 bases separated the two germline ends. This CDR3 comprises 14 residues. The CDR3, as DNA: TGTGCCTGGAGTGTAATTTCCGGCGCCTACGAGCAGTACTTC. Translating it yields CAWSVISGAYEQYF.

The CDR3 is CASSRSALTLTGELFF. The CDR3 DNA is TGTGCCAGCAGTCGGTCGGCTCTGACACTCACCGGGGAGCTGTTTTTT. This chain links TRBV5-6 with TRBJ2-2, with D unclear. The CDR3 consists of 16 residues. The germline CDR1 and CDR2 sequences are SGHDT and YYEEEE. Trimming shortened V by 5 bases and J by 4 bases, and 18 bases separated the two germline ends.

The chain employs TRBV7-9 and TRBJ1-2, with 7 bases lining up with TRBD1. This CDR3 spans 18 amino acids. Germline V lookup: CDR1 SEHNR, CDR2 FQNEAQ (reference sequence). V dropped 4 bases and J dropped 0; count of bases not matched to a gene: 14. The CDR3 region has the DNA TGTGCCAGCAGCTCCAACAAGGACAGGAAGCTAGCTAACTATGGCTACACCTTC. Its protein product is CASSSNKDRKLANYGYTF. Combining the CDR3 with reference TRBV7-9 and TRBJ1-2 gives the whole variable domain DTGVSQNPRHKITKRGQNVTFRCDPISEHNRLYWYRQTLGQGPEFLTYFQNEAQLEKSRLLSDRFSAERPKGSFSTLEIQRTEQGDSAMYLCASSSNKDRKLANYGYTFGSGTRLTVV.

CDR3: CASSFGQPQHF. For the CDR3, the DNA is TGTGCCAGCAGTTTTGGACAGCCCCAGCATTTT. V and J are TRBV28 and TRBJ1-5; the D is unclear. Trimming took off 3 bases at V and 7 bases at J, with 4 bases between the two ends. Germline loops: CDR1 MDHEN, CDR2 SYDVKM. This CDR3 is 11 amino acids long.

J is TRBJ1-2 and V is TRBV27; TRBD1 is a possible D gene (5 bases). The CDR3 is 12 residues long. Trimming pared 3 bases from V and 6 bases from J, leaving 8 bases between. Germline assignment: CDR1 MNHEY and CDR2 SMNVEV (reference sequence). CDR3 coding DNA: TGTGCCAGCAGTTTTCAGGGCGATGGCTACACCTTC. Translation: CASSFQGDGYTF.